This T cell receptor (beta chain) was captured by sequencing in a study of blood T cell repertoires in COVID-19. Study in general: The study drew acute and convalescent COVID-19 samples from the United States, Italy and Spain.

The table came from immunoSEQ multiplex PCR; TCRdb's copy has only in-frame clones and leaves some out. This sample has about 190,000 clones, with 75% to 90% found just once. The CDR3 runs to 14 residues. Germline CDR1 is SEHNR and CDR2 is FQNEAQ (reference sequence). Between the trimmed V and J ends, which lost 7 bases and 6 bases, there was a span of 18 bases. V is TRBV7-9 and J is TRBJ1-2; no clear D. This receptor was identified in a man aged 25-45 years with acute or convalescent COVID-19. Sequencing was carried out using peripheral blood. CDR3 residues: CASTKVGPSNGYTF. In DNA, the CDR3 is TGTGCCAGCACCAAGGTGGGCCCCTCTAATGGCTACACCTTC. The full variable domain, completed using reference TRBV7-9 and TRBJ1-2, is DTGVSQNPRHKITKRGQNVTFRCDPISEHNRLYWYRQTLGQGPEFLTYFQNEAQLEKSRLLSDRFSAERPKGSFSTLEIQRTEQGDSAMYLCASTKVGPSNGYTFGSGTRLTVV.